Below, 14 T cell receptor beta chains from the same sample are listed, as sequenced in a study of T cell changes during pregnancy in multiple sclerosis. Clones were read by immunoSEQ multiplex PCR, and TCRdb kept only the in-frame ones, dropping some. The table shows approximately 71,000 clones, with roughly 90% occurring only once. The source material was peripheral blood, sampled in the second trimester of pregnancy. These receptors originate from a female donor with multiple sclerosis, enrolled in a pregnancy study.

J is TRBJ2-3 and V is TRBV27, with TRBD1 matching over 10 bases. The CDR3 has 16 residues. The junction had 9 bases not matched to a gene; V was cut back by 2 bases and J by 7 bases. Germline CDR1 is MNHEY and CDR2 is SMNVEV (reference sequence). CDR3 sequence (DNA): TGTGCCAGCAGTTTACGTGGGACAGGGGATTTGAATACGCAGTATTTT. This sequence encodes CASSLRGTGDLNTQYF.

This clone was recorded many times. The chain recombines TRBV19 with TRBJ2-2; 7 bases are a match to TRBD2. The CDR3 loop spans 15 amino acids. Trimming cost V 7 bases and J 1 base; bases outside gene matches: 6. Germline CDR1 LNHDA, CDR2 SQIVND (reference sequence). The CDR3 region is CASIPPGGNTGELFF. CDR3 nucleotides: TGTGCCAGTATCCCCCCGGGGGGGAACACCGGGGAGCTGTTTTTT.

This clone was seen a single time. The chain employs TRBV4-1 and TRBJ2-7, with D possibly TRBD2 on 5 matching bases. Germline V lookup: CDR1 MGHRA, CDR2 YSYEKL. The CDR3 runs to 15 residues. The V end lost 0 bases, the J end lost 2 bases, and 11 bases lay between the germline ends. The DNA of the CDR3 is TGCGCCAGCAGCCAAGACGGTAGCGCAGCCTACGAGCAGTACTTC. Protein product: CASSQDGSAAYEQYF.

This CDR3 reads CASTQSVSYEQYF. CDR3 in DNA: TGTGCCAGCACCCAAAGCGTCTCCTACGAGCAGTACTTC. The rearrangement joins TRBV6-1 to TRBJ2-7; no clear D gene. CDR1 MNHNS and CDR2 SASEGT come from the germline V gene. This CDR3 spans 13 amino acids. V dropped 7 bases and J dropped 0 bases, with 10 bases sitting between them.

Comments on this clone: The sample contains more than one DNA sequence encoding this CDR3. The chain recombines TRBV5-8 with TRBJ2-5; 11 positions agree with TRBD2. Germline V gives CDR1 SGHTS, CDR2 YDEGEE. V lost 3 bases and J lost 2; bases outside the gene matches: 3. CDR3 length equals 15 residues. This CDR3 reads CASSSGTSGQETQYF. The CDR3 DNA sequence: TGTGCCAGCAGCTCGGGGACTAGCGGACAAGAGACCCAGTACTTC.

The chain couples TRBV15 to TRBJ1-2; D is unclear. Per the germline V gene, CDR1 is LNHNV and CDR2 is YYDKDF (reference sequence). Between the trimmed V and J ends, which lost 5 bases and 8 bases, there was a span of 15 bases. The CDR3 totals 13 residues. Written as DNA, the CDR3 is TGTGCCACCAGCTCCGCTTGGGCGGGAGGCTACACCTTC. As protein: CATSSAWAGGYTF.

The gene calls are TRBV28 and TRBJ2-3; 8 nucleotides agree with TRBD2. This CDR3 spans 15 amino acids. Germline loops: CDR1 MDHEN, CDR2 SYDVKM. Losses at the gene ends were 1 base for V and 4 bases for J; bases not matched to a gene: 4. Here the CDR3 reads CASSLYGRDSDTQYF. In DNA form, the CDR3 reads TGTGCCAGCAGTTTATACGGGAGGGACTCAGATACGCAGTATTTT.

This chain links TRBV2 with TRBJ2-7, with TRBD1 identical over 7 bases. Trimming removed 4 bases from V and 7 bases from J; junction bases left unmatched: 7. CDR3 size: 13 residues. Germline V gene data show CDR1 as SNHLY and CDR2 as FYNNEI. The CDR3 sequence is CASSGQGGWEQYF. The CDR3 nucleotides are TGTGCCAGCAGTGGACAGGGCGGTTGGGAGCAGTACTTC.

The J gene is TRBJ2-3, the V gene TRBV6-4, with 8 bases lining up with TRBD2. The germline V gene encodes CDR1 MRHNA and CDR2 SNTAGT. The CDR3 totals 15 residues. The V segment lost 2 bases and the J segment 3 bases; nucleotides outside the gene matches: 4. The CDR3 DNA sequence: TGTGCCAGCAGTGACACTAGCGGAGGGACAGATACGCAGTATTTT. Protein sequence: CASSDTSGGTDTQYF.

This chain joins TRBV11-2 and TRBJ2-1; no clear D. Germline V lookup: CDR1 SGHAT, CDR2 FQNNGV. V lost 0 bases to trimming and J lost 6 bases, with 12 bases between them. The CDR3 contains 15 residues. This chain's CDR3 is CASSLDAGRRNEQFF. The DNA for the CDR3 is TGTGCCAGCAGCTTAGATGCAGGTAGACGCAATGAGCAGTTCTTC.

J is TRBJ2-1 and V is TRBV5-1, with TRBD2 matching over 10 bases. J gave up 4 bases and V 1 base, and 2 bases lay outside the gene matches. Germline CDR1 is SGHRS and CDR2 is YFSETQ. This CDR3 has 15 residues. For the CDR3, the DNA is TGCGCCAGCAGCTTGTTACTAGCGGGATACAATGAGCAGTTCTTC. Translating gives CASSLLLAGYNEQFF.

The CDR3 reads CASSLWVGGSTDTQYF. The DNA for the CDR3 is TGTGCCAGCAGCTTATGGGTCGGGGGGAGCACAGATACGCAGTATTTT. This rearrangement joins TRBV11-2 to TRBJ2-3; the match to TRBD2 covers 7 bases. With 2 bases clipped from V and 0 bases from J, the junction kept 5 bases outside the gene matches. In germline, CDR1 is SGHAT, CDR2 FQNNGV. The CDR3 is 16 amino acids.

The chain combines TRBV6-6 with TRBJ2-5; 12 nucleotides line up with TRBD2. The germline CDR1 and CDR2 sequences are MNHNY and SVGAGI (reference sequence). The ends lost 4 bases at V and 5 bases at J; junction bases unmatched: 8. CDR3 length equals 16 residues. CDR3 loop: CASSWGRLAGVETQYF. CDR3 in DNA: TGTGCCAGCAGTTGGGGTAGACTAGCGGGAGTGGAGACCCAGTACTTC.

The rearrangement uses TRBV4-1 and TRBJ1-2, with 11 bases lining up with TRBD1. CDR1 MGHRA and CDR2 YSYEKL come from the germline V gene. The ends lost 3 bases at V and 8 bases at J; junction bases unmatched: 8. The CDR3 loop spans 15 amino acids. CDR3 nucleotides: TGCGCCAGCAGCCAGGGGACAGGGGGTCGGAGGGGCTACACCTTC. It encodes CASSQGTGGRRGYTF.